Listed below are T cell receptor beta chains from one sample, sequenced in a study of identical twins' blood T cells. TCRdb called the 5' RACE reads again in MiXCR, with one record for every CDR3 protein. Here the sample spans 350,000 to 400,000 distinct CDR3 sequences, roughly 31% being singletons. What was sequenced was PBMCs. The source is a woman aged 18-55 years in good health. CDR3s leave out the opening cysteine and the closing phenylalanine or tryptophan. Fields, in order: D gene, V gene, J gene, CDR3 protein. D genes are given only for firm matches.

.	TRBV3-1	TRBJ1-4	ASSPRAPEKLF
.	TRBV15	TRBJ1-5	ANSRVFGVNDLNSNQPQH
.	TRBV5-1	TRBJ2-2	ASSLGLSNTGELF
.	TRBV29-1	TRBJ1-1	SVVFGSTEAF
.	TRBV7-2	TRBJ1-1	ASSLKGDTEAF
TRBD2	TRBV20-1	TRBJ2-3	SANPSGGYTDTQY
.	TRBV12-3/TRBV12-4	TRBJ1-4	ASSPQVNEKLF
.	TRBV6-1	TRBJ2-2	ASSAPISPNTGELF
.	TRBV11-2	TRBJ2-1	ASSFILGAGDEQF
.	TRBV19	TRBJ2-1	ASSISGGEQF
.	TRBV12-3/TRBV12-4	TRBJ1-5	ASSPTRTYISPQH
.	TRBV5-1	TRBJ1-1	ARQTGNTEAF
TRBD1	TRBV29-1	TRBJ2-7	SVLYRGTYEQY
TRBD1	TRBV5-1	TRBJ2-2	ASSLARGQTGELF
.	TRBV19	TRBJ1-1	ASSTGIRGTEAF
TRBD1	TRBV29-1	TRBJ1-2	SVPGQGSYGYT
.	TRBV7-3	TRBJ2-1	ASSLTRQGLYNEQF
TRBD2	TRBV6-7	TRBJ2-7	ASSYLAETGGPLLYEQY
TRBD2	TRBV7-9	TRBJ2-3	ASSLAGLDTQY
.	TRBV5-4	TRBJ1-2	ASSRRTVRSAYGYT
.	TRBV6-5	TRBJ1-3	ASSYSGGGSSNTIY
TRBD1	TRBV20-1	TRBJ2-3	SAHDRVGDTQY
.	TRBV20-1	TRBJ2-1	SAWGMEYNEQF
.	TRBV29-1	TRBJ2-1	SVDVGREQF
TRBD1	TRBV12-5	TRBJ1-2	ASGTGQGYGYT
.	TRBV5-1	TRBJ2-1	ASSIRLEGGLGNEQF
.	TRBV20-1	TRBJ2-3	SESGESTDTQY
.	TRBV20-1	TRBJ2-1	SARVGGPGNEQF
.	TRBV29-1	TRBJ1-1	SVPGVPEAF
.	TRBV18	TRBJ2-3	ASSGYTQY